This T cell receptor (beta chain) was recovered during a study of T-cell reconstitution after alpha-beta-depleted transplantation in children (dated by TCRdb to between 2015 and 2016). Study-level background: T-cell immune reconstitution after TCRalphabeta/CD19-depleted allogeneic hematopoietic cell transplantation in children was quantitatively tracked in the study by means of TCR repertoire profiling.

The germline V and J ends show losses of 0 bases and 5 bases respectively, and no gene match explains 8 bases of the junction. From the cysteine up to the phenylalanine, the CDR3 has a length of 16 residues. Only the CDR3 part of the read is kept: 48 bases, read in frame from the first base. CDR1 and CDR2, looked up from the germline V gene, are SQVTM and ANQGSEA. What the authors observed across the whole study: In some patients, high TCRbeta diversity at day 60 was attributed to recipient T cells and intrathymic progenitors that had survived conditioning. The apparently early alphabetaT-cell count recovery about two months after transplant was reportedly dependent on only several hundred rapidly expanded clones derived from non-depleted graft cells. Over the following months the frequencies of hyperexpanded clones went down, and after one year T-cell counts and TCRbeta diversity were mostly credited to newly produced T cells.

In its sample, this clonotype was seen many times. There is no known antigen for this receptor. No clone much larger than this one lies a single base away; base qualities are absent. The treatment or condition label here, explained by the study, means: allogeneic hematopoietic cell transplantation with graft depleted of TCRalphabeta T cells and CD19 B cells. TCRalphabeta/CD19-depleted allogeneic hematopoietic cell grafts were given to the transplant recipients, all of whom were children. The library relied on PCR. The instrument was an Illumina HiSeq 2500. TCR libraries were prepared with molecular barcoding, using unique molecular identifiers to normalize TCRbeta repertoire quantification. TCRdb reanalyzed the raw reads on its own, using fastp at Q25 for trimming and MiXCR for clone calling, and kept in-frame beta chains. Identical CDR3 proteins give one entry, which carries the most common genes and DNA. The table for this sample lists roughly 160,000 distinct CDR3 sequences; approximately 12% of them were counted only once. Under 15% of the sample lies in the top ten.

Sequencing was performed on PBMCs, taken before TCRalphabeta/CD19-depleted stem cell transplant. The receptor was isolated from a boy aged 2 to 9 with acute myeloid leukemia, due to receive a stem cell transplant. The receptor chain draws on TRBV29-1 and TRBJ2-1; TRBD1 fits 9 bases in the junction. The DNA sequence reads TGCAGCGTTGAAGATCCCCGGACAGGGGCCGACAATGAGCAGTTCTTC. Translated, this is CSVEDPRTGADNEQFF.